This T cell receptor beta chain originates from a study of cytomegalovirus exposure and HLA in healthy donors. Turning to the study itself: Approximately 190 million T cells yielded roughly 120 million unique TCR beta sequences in earlier analysis. Study findings and constraints: The authors judged a highly shared variant cluster likely a sequencing artifact. In a later analysis, V- and J-gene trimming of beta chains associated with a DCLRE1C missense variant, replicated independently.

The CDR3 contains 18 residues. The junction had 15 bases not matched to a gene; V was cut back by 1 base and J by 4 bases. CDR1 is SGHRS and CDR2 is YFSETQ in the germline V gene. Use of 60 Vbeta and 13 Jbeta primers characterized the PCR. Assay: immunoSEQ multiplex PCR; the TCRdb copy retains only in-frame clones and omits some. With about 200,000 clones in the sample, the ten largest clones hold 6.5%. As for this clone: Its antigen is unidentified.

This TCR derives from a man aged 30 to 45 in good health and CMV-seronegative. The V call is TRBV5-1, the J call TRBJ2-5; 8 nucleotides match TRBD2. Material: PBMCs. The CDR3: CASSLIPPAGEIGETQYF. CDR3 coding DNA: TGCGCCAGCAGCTTGATCCCCCCAGCGGGAGAGATCGGAGAGACCCAGTACTTC.